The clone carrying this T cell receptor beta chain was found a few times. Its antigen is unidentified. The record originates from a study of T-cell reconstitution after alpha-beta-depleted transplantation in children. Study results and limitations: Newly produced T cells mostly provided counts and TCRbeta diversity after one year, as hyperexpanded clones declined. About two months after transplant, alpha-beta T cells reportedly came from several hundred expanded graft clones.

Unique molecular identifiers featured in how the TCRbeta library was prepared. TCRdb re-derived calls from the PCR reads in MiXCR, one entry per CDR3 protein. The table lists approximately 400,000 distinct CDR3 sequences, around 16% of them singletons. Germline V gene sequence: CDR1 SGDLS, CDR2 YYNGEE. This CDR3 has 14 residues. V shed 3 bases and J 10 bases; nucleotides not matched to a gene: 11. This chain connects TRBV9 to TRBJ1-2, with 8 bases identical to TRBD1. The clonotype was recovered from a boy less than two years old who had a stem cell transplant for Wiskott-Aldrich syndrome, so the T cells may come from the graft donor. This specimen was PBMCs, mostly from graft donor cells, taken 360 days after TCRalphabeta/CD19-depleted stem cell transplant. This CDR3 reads CASSAPGTGSYYTF. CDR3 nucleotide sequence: TGTGCCAGCAGCGCCCCCGGGACAGGTTCTTACTACACCTTC. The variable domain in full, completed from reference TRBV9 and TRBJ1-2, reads DSGVTQTPKHLITATGQRVTLRCSPRSGDLSVYWYQQSLDQGLQFLIQYYNGEERAKGNILERFSAQQFPDLHSELNLSSLELGDSALYFCASSAPGTGSYYTFGSGTRLTVV.